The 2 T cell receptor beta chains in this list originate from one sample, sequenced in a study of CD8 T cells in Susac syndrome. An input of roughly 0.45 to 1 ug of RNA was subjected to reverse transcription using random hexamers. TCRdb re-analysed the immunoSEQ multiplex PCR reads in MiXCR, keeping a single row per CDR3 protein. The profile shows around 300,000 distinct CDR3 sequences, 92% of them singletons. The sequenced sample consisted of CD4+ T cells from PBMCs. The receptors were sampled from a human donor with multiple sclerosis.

The CDR3 loop is CSADSAYGYTF. The CDR3, as DNA: TGCAGCGCTGATAGTGCCTATGGCTACACCTTC. The gene calls are TRBV29-1 and TRBJ1-2; no definite D call. Germline V gives CDR1 SQVTM, CDR2 ANQGSEA. V lost 7 bases to trimming and J lost 4 bases, with 10 bases between them. CDR3 length equals 11 residues.

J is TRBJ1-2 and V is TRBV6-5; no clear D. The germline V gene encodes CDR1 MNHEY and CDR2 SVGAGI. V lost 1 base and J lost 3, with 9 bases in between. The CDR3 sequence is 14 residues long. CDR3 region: CASSYLGSDYGYTF. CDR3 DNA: TGTGCCAGCAGTTACTTGGGGTCGGACTATGGCTACACCTTC.